This T cell receptor (beta chain) derives from a study of blood T cell repertoires in COVID-19. Study context: The United States, Italy and Spain provided the acute and convalescent COVID-19 samples. PBMCs, B-cell-depleted T cells, or T cells provided the cDNA or gDNA that made up the material.

Under the authors' procedure: Reference gene primer amplification gave nucleated cell count estimates. The protocol was immunoSEQ multiplex PCR, while the TCRdb copy is restricted to in-frame clones and leaves out a portion. Clone size and the V and J calls come from that table; the DNA yielded D and trimming. The sample lists over 70,000 clones, about three quarters occurring once. The germline V gene has CDR1 MGHRA and CDR2 YSYEKL. This CDR3 region has 14 residues. The trim removed 4 bases at V and 4 bases at J, leaving 2 bases unmatched. This sequence joins TRBV4-1 and TRBJ1-3, with 9 bases matching TRBD1. Sequenced sample: peripheral blood. The sequence was collected from a man between 65 and 85 years old with acute or convalescent COVID-19. CDR3 DNA: TGCGCCAGCAGCCCGGGACAGGGCGGAAACACCATATATTTT. Its translation: CASSPGQGGNTIYF.